This is a list of T cell receptor beta chains from one sample in a study of blood T cells in healthy people across ages. Via MiXCR, TCRdb re-called the 5' RACE reads, giving one row per CDR3 protein. The data show about 1.7 million distinct CDR3 sequences, 25% to 30% seen once. The sequenced sample consisted of blood. These TCRs come from a woman under 40 in good health. Both conserved end residues are part of each CDR3. D genes are given only for firm matches. Clone size, where shown, is once, few, many, or a class for clones that have expanded.

CDR3nt: TGTGCCAGCAGCCTTACACTGGGCACCCCGCTGTTTTTT
CDR3aa: CASSLTLGTPLFF
abundance: NA
j_gene: TRBJ2-2
v_gene: TRBV7-2
d_gene: NA

CDR3nt: TGTGCCAGCAGTTTCACAACGGGACCCGGGACGGACGAGCAGTACTTC
CDR3aa: CASSFTTGPGTDEQYF
abundance: few
j_gene: TRBJ2-7
v_gene: TRBV12-3/TRBV12-4
d_gene: NA

CDR3nt: TGTGCCAGCAGCTTATCGAGCGGGAGATCCTACAATGAGCAGTTCTTC
CDR3aa: CASSLSSGRSYNEQFF
abundance: NA
j_gene: TRBJ2-1
v_gene: TRBV7-6
d_gene: TRBD2

CDR3nt: TGTGCCAGCAGCGATAGGGTGGACAGGGAGAACTACGAGCAGTACTTC
CDR3aa: CASSDRVDRENYEQYF
abundance: many
j_gene: TRBJ2-7
v_gene: TRBV7-6
d_gene: TRBD1

CDR3nt: TGCAGTGCCCGGCCGGGACAACTAGCAGATACGCAGTATTTT
CDR3aa: CSARPGQLADTQYF
abundance: many
j_gene: TRBJ2-3
v_gene: TRBV20-1
d_gene: NA

CDR3nt: TGTGCCAGCACTTGGGAGGGGAACACTGAAGCTTTCTTT
CDR3aa: CASTWEGNTEAFF
abundance: NA
j_gene: TRBJ1-1
v_gene: TRBV6-1
d_gene: NA

CDR3nt: TGTGCCAGCCTTATGGCCGGGGCAGGGAGGAGAGTGGGTGGCTACACCTTC
CDR3aa: CASLMAGAGRRVGGYTF
abundance: NA
j_gene: TRBJ1-2
v_gene: TRBV28
d_gene: NA

CDR3nt: TGTGCCAGCGGTAAAGGGACTACTCTCATCGAGCAGTACTTC
CDR3aa: CASGKGTTLIEQYF
abundance: many
j_gene: TRBJ2-7
v_gene: TRBV28
d_gene: TRBD2

CDR3nt: TGTGCCAGCAGTTTTTGGGAGGGCTACACCTTC
CDR3aa: CASSFWEGYTF
abundance: NA
j_gene: TRBJ1-2
v_gene: TRBV28
d_gene: NA

CDR3nt: TGTGCCAGCGGGAAGGATGAGCAGTTCTTC
CDR3aa: CASGKDEQFF
abundance: NA
j_gene: TRBJ2-1
v_gene: TRBV5-4
d_gene: NA

CDR3nt: TGCAGTGCGCATCCCTCTAGCACAGATACGCAGTATTTT
CDR3aa: CSAHPSSTDTQYF
abundance: many
j_gene: TRBJ2-3
v_gene: TRBV29-1
d_gene: NA

CDR3nt: TGTGCCAGCAGCCTCCTCCCCACTAGCTATGGCTACACCTTC
CDR3aa: CASSLLPTSYGYTF
abundance: few
j_gene: TRBJ1-2
v_gene: TRBV12-3/TRBV12-4
d_gene: NA

CDR3nt: TGTGCCAGCAGTGATTCCGGGACAGGGGTAGATACGCAGTATTTT
CDR3aa: CASSDSGTGVDTQYF
abundance: few
j_gene: TRBJ2-3
v_gene: TRBV6-5
d_gene: TRBD1

CDR3nt: TGTGCCTGGAGTGTACTAGCGGGGGGCAATGAGCAGTTCTTC
CDR3aa: CAWSVLAGGNEQFF
abundance: few
j_gene: TRBJ2-1
v_gene: TRBV30
d_gene: TRBD2

CDR3nt: TGTGCCAGCAGTTCTCTAGCGGGGTCTAGCACAGATACGCAGTATTTT
CDR3aa: CASSSLAGSSTDTQYF
abundance: few
j_gene: TRBJ2-3
v_gene: TRBV11-2
d_gene: TRBD2

CDR3nt: TGTGCCAGCAGCGTTGACTCACCCCTCCACTTT
CDR3aa: CASSVDSPLHF
abundance: few
j_gene: TRBJ1-6
v_gene: TRBV12-3/TRBV12-4
d_gene: NA

CDR3nt: TGCGCCAGCGCCGCCGGGGCAGTAAGGGACAATGAGCAGTTCTTC
CDR3aa: CASAAGAVRDNEQFF
abundance: few
j_gene: TRBJ2-1
v_gene: TRBV10-1
d_gene: NA

CDR3nt: TGTGCCAGCAGCTCGGGACTTTTCTATCAACCCCAGCATTTT
CDR3aa: CASSSGLFYQPQHF
abundance: NA
j_gene: TRBJ1-5
v_gene: TRBV3-1
d_gene: NA

CDR3nt: TGCAGTGCCCAGAGAGGGGACGAAAAACTGTTTTTT
CDR3aa: CSAQRGDEKLFF
abundance: few
j_gene: TRBJ1-4
v_gene: TRBV20-1
d_gene: NA

CDR3nt: TGTGCCAGCAGCTTAGTGGGGCTGGGATTCATAGATACGCAGTATTTT
CDR3aa: CASSLVGLGFIDTQYF
abundance: NA
j_gene: TRBJ2-3
v_gene: TRBV7-2
d_gene: NA

CDR3nt: TGTGCCAGCAGCTTAAAGGGTGGTACTGGGGCCAACGCCCTGACTTTC
CDR3aa: CASSLKGGTGANALTF
abundance: NA
j_gene: TRBJ2-6
v_gene: TRBV7-2
d_gene: NA

CDR3nt: TGTGCCAGCAGTTCCTACAGCACCTCCTACGAGCAGCACTTC
CDR3aa: CASSSYSTSYEQHF
abundance: NA
j_gene: TRBJ2-7
v_gene: TRBV27
d_gene: NA

CDR3nt: TGTGCCAGCAGTACTAGCAACGGGGAGCTGTTTTTT
CDR3aa: CASSTSNGELFF
abundance: many
j_gene: TRBJ2-2
v_gene: TRBV12-3/TRBV12-4
d_gene: NA

CDR3nt: TGTGCCACCAGCCGAGGACTAGTCACAGATACGCAGTATTTT
CDR3aa: CATSRGLVTDTQYF
abundance: few
j_gene: TRBJ2-3
v_gene: TRBV15
d_gene: TRBD2

CDR3nt: TGTGCCAGCTCGAAACCCCCGGGGCAGGGTGAAGAGACCCAGTACTTC
CDR3aa: CASSKPPGQGEETQYF
abundance: NA
j_gene: TRBJ2-5
v_gene: TRBV7-9
d_gene: NA

CDR3nt: TGTGCCAGCACCGCTAGCGGGAGAACAGATACGCAGTATTTT
CDR3aa: CASTASGRTDTQYF
abundance: once
j_gene: TRBJ2-3
v_gene: TRBV6-5
d_gene: TRBD2

CDR3nt: TGCGCCAGCAGCTCGCAGGGGGCCAAAGGCTACGAGCAGTACTTC
CDR3aa: CASSSQGAKGYEQYF
abundance: few
j_gene: TRBJ2-7
v_gene: TRBV5-1
d_gene: TRBD1

CDR3nt: TGTGCCAGCATCCTGACTAGCGGCCCCTACAATGAGCAGTTCTTC
CDR3aa: CASILTSGPYNEQFF
abundance: NA
j_gene: TRBJ2-1
v_gene: TRBV6-1
d_gene: TRBD2

CDR3nt: TGCAGCGTTGAAGTGGGACAGGTGACAATCGAGCAGTACTTC
CDR3aa: CSVEVGQVTIEQYF
abundance: NA
j_gene: TRBJ2-7
v_gene: TRBV29-1
d_gene: TRBD1

CDR3nt: TGTGCCAGCAGCTTTTCTGGACAGGGGCGAAGTCAGCCCCAGCATTTT
CDR3aa: CASSFSGQGRSQPQHF
abundance: NA
j_gene: TRBJ1-5
v_gene: TRBV7-9
d_gene: TRBD1

CDR3nt: TGCAGCGTTGCGGGACAGGGAACGGAACTGTTTTTT
CDR3aa: CSVAGQGTELFF
abundance: NA
j_gene: TRBJ1-4
v_gene: TRBV29-1
d_gene: TRBD1

CDR3nt: TGCGCCAGCAGTAAGACTAGCGGGGGGACTGAGCAGTTCTTC
CDR3aa: CASSKTSGGTEQFF
abundance: few
j_gene: TRBJ2-1
v_gene: TRBV5-1
d_gene: TRBD2

CDR3nt: TGTGCCAGCACCCCTCGCCGGGGACTAGCGAACAATGAGCAGTTCTTC
CDR3aa: CASTPRRGLANNEQFF
abundance: NA
j_gene: TRBJ2-1
v_gene: TRBV2
d_gene: TRBD2

CDR3nt: TGTGCCAGCAGGCAGAGGGCCGGGTACAATGAGCAGTTCTTC
CDR3aa: CASRQRAGYNEQFF
abundance: NA
j_gene: TRBJ2-1
v_gene: TRBV6-2/TRBV6-3
d_gene: NA

CDR3nt: TGTGCCAGCAGTCCTGTTACAGGCTCCTACGAGCAGTACTTC
CDR3aa: CASSPVTGSYEQYF
abundance: many
j_gene: TRBJ2-7
v_gene: TRBV5-6
d_gene: NA

CDR3nt: TGCGCCAGCAGCACCGGACAGGCGAATGGCTACACCTTC
CDR3aa: CASSTGQANGYTF
abundance: many
j_gene: TRBJ1-2
v_gene: TRBV5-1
d_gene: TRBD1

CDR3nt: TGCAGTGCTAGAGCGGACGGGCCTGCTGTCTATGGCTACACCTTC
CDR3aa: CSARADGPAVYGYTF
abundance: NA
j_gene: TRBJ1-2
v_gene: TRBV20-1
d_gene: NA

CDR3nt: TGTGCCATCAGTGAGGATGGGGGGGGGACCTCCTACAATGAGCAGTTCTTC
CDR3aa: CAISEDGGGTSYNEQFF
abundance: many
j_gene: TRBJ2-1
v_gene: TRBV10-3
d_gene: TRBD2

CDR3nt: TGTGCCAGCAGCTTACTTTTGTTCTCTGGGGCCAACGTCCTGACTTTC
CDR3aa: CASSLLLFSGANVLTF
abundance: few
j_gene: TRBJ2-6
v_gene: TRBV7-2
d_gene: NA

CDR3nt: TGCAGTGCTAGAGATAGCGGGAGGTCTAACGAGCAGTACTTC
CDR3aa: CSARDSGRSNEQYF
abundance: few
j_gene: TRBJ2-7
v_gene: TRBV20-1
d_gene: TRBD2

CDR3nt: TGTGCCAGCAGCCCAGTGGAGGGACGAGGGGCCAACGTCCTGACTTTC
CDR3aa: CASSPVEGRGANVLTF
abundance: few
j_gene: TRBJ2-6
v_gene: TRBV7-9
d_gene: NA

CDR3nt: TGCGCCAGCAGCCAACCAGGGGCCGGGGAGCTGTTTTTT
CDR3aa: CASSQPGAGELFF
abundance: few
j_gene: TRBJ2-2
v_gene: TRBV4-1
d_gene: NA

CDR3nt: TGTGCCAGCAGCCCTTCGGGGTACGAGCAGTACTTC
CDR3aa: CASSPSGYEQYF
abundance: many
j_gene: TRBJ2-7
v_gene: TRBV6-5
d_gene: NA

CDR3nt: TGTGCCAGCAGTTTGGACTCCCTCTGGGGGAACACCGGGGAGCTGTTTTTT
CDR3aa: CASSLDSLWGNTGELFF
abundance: NA
j_gene: TRBJ2-2
v_gene: TRBV28
d_gene: NA